The present T cell receptor beta chain was sequenced within a study of cytomegalovirus exposure and HLA in healthy donors. Whole-study results and caveats: Researchers counted 164 TCR beta chains as cytomegalovirus-associated. Data from an earlier analysis indicated that most TCR beta V segments were productive either about 90% or about 30% of the time. There were a few CMV-associated chains whose specificity for CMV antigens was confirmed in vitro. Sequences of the TCR beta chain were said to predict the HLA-A and HLA-B alleles of most subjects accurately.

Germline V CDR1 and CDR2: SQVTM, ANQGSEA. J lost 5 bases, V lost 4 bases, and 3 bases had no gene match. CDR3 size: 13 residues. With respect to this clone: The target antigen is unknown.

In the PCR, 60 Vbeta and 13 Jbeta primers were used. Repertoires were generated with immunoSEQ multiplex PCR, while TCRdb's copy carries only in-frame clones and drops some. Of 140,000 to 150,000 clones listed, approximately 82% were seen once; the top ten hold 9.7%. The V call is TRBV29-1, the J call TRBJ2-5; TRBD2 aligns across 11 bases. The sequenced sample consisted of PBMCs. The sequence was obtained from a woman aged 55-70 years in good health and CMV-seropositive. CDR3 residues: CSVGGTSGETQYF. CDR3 nucleotides: TGCAGCGTTGGCGGGACTAGCGGCGAGACCCAGTACTTC.